The rows below give T cell receptor beta chains drawn from one sample of a study of shared clonotypes between healthy human individuals. Clones were read by immunoSEQ multiplex PCR, and TCRdb kept only the in-frame ones, dropping some. The sample comprises hundreds of thousands of clones, 95% to 98% of which are singletons, and 0.3% rests with the top ten. The sample was naive CD8+ T cells sorted from blood. All receptors come from a man younger than 45 in good health. Each CDR3 is given with its conserved first and last residue. Fields, in order: J gene, D gene, V gene, clone size, CDR3 protein, CDR3 DNA. D genes are given only for firm matches. Not all rows give a size; the values are once, few, many and, for expanded clones, a class.

J: TRBJ2-5; D: TRBD1; V: TRBV27; size: -; CDR3: CASSLGDRESQETQYF; DNA: TGTGCCAGCAGTTTAGGGGACAGGGAGTCCCAAGAGACCCAGTACTTC
J: TRBJ2-1; D: -; V: TRBV10-2; size: -; CDR3: CASTVGGGRGLNEQFF; DNA: TGCGCCAGCACAGTGGGAGGGGGGAGAGGTTTGAATGAGCAGTTCTTC
J: TRBJ2-7; D: -; V: TRBV7-9; size: -; CDR3: CASSSTAYEQYF; DNA: TGTGCCAGCAGCTCGACAGCCTACGAGCAGTACTTC
J: TRBJ2-3; D: TRBD1; V: TRBV27; size: once; CDR3: CASSPDRGQTDTQYF; DNA: TGTGCCAGCAGTCCGGACAGGGGGCAAACAGATACGCAGTATTTT
J: TRBJ2-1; D: -; V: TRBV5-1; size: -; CDR3: CASSPGWGLYNEQFF; DNA: TGCGCCAGCAGCCCCGGGTGGGGACTCTACAATGAGCAGTTCTTC
J: TRBJ2-1; D: -; V: TRBV11-2; size: -; CDR3: CASSLDMAPNYNEQFF; DNA: TGTGCCAGCAGCTTAGACATGGCCCCAAACTACAATGAGCAGTTCTTC
J: TRBJ2-7; D: TRBD2; V: TRBV10-3; size: once; CDR3: CAISEVTSASYEQYF; DNA: TGTGCCATCAGTGAGGTGACTAGCGCCTCCTACGAGCAGTACTTC
J: TRBJ2-6; D: TRBD2; V: TRBV13; size: -; CDR3: CASSWLGEGPTAGANVLTF; DNA: TGTGCCAGCAGCTGGCTGGGGGAGGGACCAACTGCTGGGGCCAACGTCCTGACTTTC
J: TRBJ1-4; D: -; V: TRBV7-9; size: once; CDR3: CASSFPTKMGEKLFF; DNA: TGTGCCAGCAGCTTTCCAACCAAGATGGGTGAAAAACTGTTTTTT
J: TRBJ2-5; D: TRBD1; V: TRBV7-6; size: -; CDR3: CASSLGFRAGQGSQETQYF; DNA: TGTGCCAGCAGCTTAGGATTTAGGGCTGGACAGGGTAGCCAAGAGACCCAGTACTTC
J: TRBJ2-7; D: TRBD1; V: TRBV19; size: -; CDR3: CASSMAHGDRVYEQYF; DNA: TGTGCCAGTAGTATGGCCCATGGGGACAGGGTCTACGAGCAGTACTTC
J: TRBJ1-2; D: -; V: TRBV7-9; size: -; CDR3: CASSAGYGYTF; DNA: TGTGCCAGCAGCGCAGGGTATGGCTACACCTTC
J: TRBJ2-7; D: TRBD2; V: TRBV5-5; size: -; CDR3: CASNPWSSGSNYEQYF; DNA: TGTGCCAGCAACCCTTGGTCTAGCGGGAGTAACTACGAGCAGTACTTC
J: TRBJ2-7; D: -; V: TRBV30; size: once; CDR3: CAWSPGTTYEQYF; DNA: TGTGCCTGGAGTCCGGGGACAACTTACGAGCAGTACTTC
J: TRBJ1-2; D: -; V: TRBV5-6; size: -; CDR3: CASSPPRGGNIVYGYTF; DNA: TGTGCCAGCAGCCCTCCGCGTGGCGGCAACATCGTTTATGGCTACACCTTC
J: TRBJ2-7; D: TRBD2; V: TRBV15; size: -; CDR3: CATSGSGRDEQYF; DNA: TGTGCCACCAGCGGTAGCGGGAGGGACGAGCAGTACTTC
J: TRBJ2-1; D: -; V: TRBV7-9; size: -; CDR3: CASSLAQGNNEQFF; DNA: TGTGCCAGCAGCTTAGCGCAAGGTAACAATGAGCAGTTCTTC
J: TRBJ1-2; D: -; V: TRBV19; size: -; CDR3: CASSTGGGPRPYGYTF; DNA: TGTGCCAGTAGTACCGGTGGGGGACCGAGGCCTTATGGCTACACCTTC
J: TRBJ2-1; D: -; V: TRBV5-5; size: -; CDR3: CASSLDDREEFF; DNA: TGTGCCAGCAGCCTGGATGACAGGGAGGAGTTCTTC
J: TRBJ2-1; D: -; V: TRBV9; size: -; CDR3: CASSPLVEQGLQNEQFF; DNA: TGTGCCAGCAGCCCCCTGGTTGAGCAGGGGCTCCAAAATGAGCAGTTCTTC
J: TRBJ2-1; D: TRBD2; V: TRBV7-3; size: few; CDR3: CASSLGTTEQFF; DNA: TGTGCCAGCAGCCTCGGGACTACGGAGCAGTTCTTC
J: TRBJ2-3; D: TRBD2; V: TRBV5-1; size: -; CDR3: CASSLDTSDWDTQYF; DNA: TGCGCCAGCAGCTTGGATACTAGCGATTGGGATACGCAGTATTTT
J: TRBJ2-1; D: -; V: TRBV28; size: -; CDR3: CASTPGTTLQNEQFF; DNA: TGTGCCAGCACCCCTGGGACAACCTTACAGAATGAGCAGTTCTTC
J: TRBJ1-2; D: TRBD1; V: TRBV6-5; size: -; CDR3: CASSWDSTNYGYTF; DNA: TGTGCCAGCAGTTGGGACAGCACTAACTATGGCTACACCTTC
J: TRBJ2-3; D: TRBD2; V: TRBV27; size: once; CDR3: CASSLILAGIDTQYF; DNA: TGTGCCAGCAGCCTCATACTAGCGGGAATAGATACGCAGTATTTT
J: TRBJ2-1; D: TRBD2; V: TRBV7-9; size: -; CDR3: CASSFPRELDEQFF; DNA: TGTGCCAGCAGCTTTCCGCGGGAGTTAGATGAGCAGTTCTTC
J: TRBJ2-1; D: -; V: TRBV6-4; size: once; CDR3: CASSDSGLAYNEQFF; DNA: TGTGCCAGCAGTGACTCCGGACTGGCATACAATGAGCAGTTCTTC
J: TRBJ2-1; D: TRBD2; V: TRBV7-7; size: -; CDR3: CASSARLAGGLNEQFF; DNA: TGTGCCAGCAGCGCTCGACTAGCGGGAGGGCTAAATGAGCAGTTCTTC
J: TRBJ2-1; D: TRBD2; V: TRBV27; size: -; CDR3: CASSSGLAGARGQFF; DNA: TGTGCCAGCAGCTCGGGACTAGCGGGGGCCAGAGGGCAGTTCTTC
J: TRBJ2-7; D: TRBD2; V: TRBV28; size: -; CDR3: CASRQLAGLPSYEQYF; DNA: TGTGCCAGCAGGCAACTAGCGGGCCTGCCCTCCTACGAGCAGTACTTC
J: TRBJ2-1; D: TRBD2; V: TRBV7-3; size: -; CDR3: CASSPGLAGYNEQFF; DNA: TGTGCCAGCAGCCCCGGACTAGCGGGGTACAATGAGCAGTTCTTC
J: TRBJ2-7; D: -; V: TRBV5-5; size: -; CDR3: CASSLGQIYEQYF; DNA: TGTGCCAGCAGCCTAGGACAGATCTACGAGCAGTACTTC
J: TRBJ1-2; D: -; V: TRBV28; size: -; CDR3: CASSLVFELTGSAYGYTF; DNA: TGTGCCAGCAGTTTAGTCTTTGAACTCACGGGGTCAGCCTATGGCTACACCTTC
J: TRBJ2-1; D: TRBD2; V: TRBV5-1; size: -; CDR3: CASSGNTGLAGYSYNEQFF; DNA: TGCGCCAGCAGCGGGAATACAGGACTAGCGGGATACTCCTACAATGAGCAGTTCTTC
J: TRBJ1-2; D: -; V: TRBV5-3; size: -; CDR3: CARSLEAGTDLGYTF; DNA: TGTGCCAGAAGCTTGGAAGCCGGGACTGACTTAGGCTACACCTTC
J: TRBJ2-2; D: -; V: TRBV7-7; size: -; CDR3: CASSRATGELFF; DNA: TGTGCCAGCAGCAGGGCCACCGGGGAGCTGTTTTTT
J: TRBJ2-1; D: TRBD2; V: TRBV4-1; size: once; CDR3: CASSQGTSGRSEQFF; DNA: TGCGCCAGCAGCCAGGGGACTAGCGGGCGCTCTGAGCAGTTCTTC
J: TRBJ2-7; D: -; V: TRBV18; size: -; CDR3: CASSQDWGSSYEQYF; DNA: TGTGCCAGCTCCCAGGATTGGGGCAGCTCCTACGAGCAGTACTTC
J: TRBJ1-1; D: -; V: TRBV13; size: -; CDR3: CASSLPPGTEAFF; DNA: TGTGCCAGCAGCTTACCGCCTGGCACTGAAGCTTTCTTT
J: TRBJ1-2; D: TRBD1; V: TRBV6-1; size: -; CDR3: CASSEDPGQGAGGYTF; DNA: TGTGCCAGCAGTGAAGATCCCGGCCAGGGGGCGGGTGGCTACACCTTC
J: TRBJ2-7; D: TRBD2; V: TRBV5-5; size: once; CDR3: CASSFLGGSSYEQYF; DNA: TGTGCCAGCAGCTTCCTCGGGGGGAGCTCCTACGAGCAGTACTTC
J: TRBJ1-5; D: -; V: TRBV11-2; size: -; CDR3: CASSSPNQPQHF; DNA: TGTGCCAGCAGCTCTCCAAATCAGCCCCAGCATTTT
J: TRBJ2-5; D: -; V: TRBV19; size: -; CDR3: CASSHRSGSIAQETQYF; DNA: TGTGCCAGTAGTCACCGCTCTGGGTCTATCGCCCAAGAGACCCAGTACTTC
J: TRBJ2-2; D: -; V: TRBV5-5; size: -; CDR3: CASSLNGLLGVGTGELFF; DNA: TGTGCCAGCAGCTTGAATGGACTACTGGGGGTGGGCACCGGGGAGCTGTTTTTT
J: TRBJ1-1; D: -; V: TRBV11-2; size: -; CDR3: CASSPDSYTEAFF; DNA: TGTGCCAGCAGCCCAGACTCTTACACTGAAGCTTTCTTT
J: TRBJ1-1; D: -; V: TRBV29-1; size: -; CDR3: CSVEGRMGEAFF; DNA: TGCAGCGTTGAGGGGCGGATGGGTGAAGCTTTCTTT
J: TRBJ2-1; D: -; V: TRBV7-8; size: -; CDR3: CASSPENSYNEQFF; DNA: TGTGCCAGCAGCCCGGAAAACTCCTACAATGAGCAGTTCTTC
J: TRBJ2-2; D: -; V: TRBV10-3; size: -; CDR3: CASRNPGGPRTGELFF; DNA: TGTGCCTCACGTAACCCCGGAGGGCCGCGGACCGGGGAGCTGTTTTTT
J: TRBJ2-1; D: -; V: TRBV7-8; size: -; CDR3: CASIWTGAPNEQFF; DNA: TGTGCCAGCATTTGGACGGGGGCCCCCAATGAGCAGTTCTTC
J: TRBJ2-3; D: -; V: TRBV7-2; size: -; CDR3: CASSPSGAGWDTQYF; DNA: TGTGCCAGCAGCCCTTCTGGGGCAGGTTGGGATACGCAGTATTTT
J: TRBJ2-3; D: TRBD1; V: TRBV11-2; size: -; CDR3: CASSLEDRGWPDTQYF; DNA: TGTGCCAGCAGCTTAGAGGACAGGGGGTGGCCAGATACGCAGTATTTT
J: TRBJ2-5; D: TRBD2; V: TRBV11-2; size: -; CDR3: CASSPLAGNTQETQYF; DNA: TGTGCCAGCAGCCCTTTAGCGGGAAACACCCAAGAGACCCAGTACTTC
J: TRBJ2-2; D: -; V: TRBV29-1; size: -; CDR3: CSVRGNTGELFF; DNA: TGCAGCGTTAGGGGAAACACCGGGGAGCTGTTTTTT
J: TRBJ2-2; D: -; V: TRBV7-9; size: -; CDR3: CASSFSSTAGELFF; DNA: TGTGCCAGCAGTTTCAGTTCGACGGCCGGGGAGCTGTTTTTT
J: TRBJ1-1; D: -; V: TRBV9; size: -; CDR3: CASSVEAYTEAFF; DNA: TGTGCCAGCAGCGTAGAGGCTTACACTGAAGCTTTCTTT